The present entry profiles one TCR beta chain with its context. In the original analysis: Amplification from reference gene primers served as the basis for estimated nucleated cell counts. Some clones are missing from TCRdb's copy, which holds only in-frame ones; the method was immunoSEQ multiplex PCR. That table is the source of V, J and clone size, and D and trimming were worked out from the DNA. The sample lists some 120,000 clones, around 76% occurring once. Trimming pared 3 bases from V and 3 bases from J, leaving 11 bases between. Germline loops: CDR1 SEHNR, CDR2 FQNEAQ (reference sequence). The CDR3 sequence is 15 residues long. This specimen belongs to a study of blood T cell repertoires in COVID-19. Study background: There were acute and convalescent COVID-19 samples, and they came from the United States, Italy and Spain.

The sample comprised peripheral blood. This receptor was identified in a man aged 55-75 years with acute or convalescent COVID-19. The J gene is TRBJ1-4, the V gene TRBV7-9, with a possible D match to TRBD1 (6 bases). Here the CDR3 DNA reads TGTGCCAGCAGCTTCCTACAGGGAGCTAATGAAAAACTGTTTTTT. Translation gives CASSFLQGANEKLFF.